The 28 T cell receptor beta chains listed next were all sequenced from one sample in a study of vaccination effects on CD4 cells after COVID-19. Sequenced by immunoSEQ multiplex PCR; TCRdb stores in-frame clones only, minus some. The repertoire holds about 70,000 clones, with about 74% as singletons. Their cognate antigens are unknown. Isolating CD4+ T cells followed more than 9 days of culture. Sequences were derived from CD4+ T cells from PBMCs cultured without peptide, sampled before COVID-19 vaccination. The origin of the receptors is a human donor who received a COVID-19 vaccine.

The rearrangement uses TRBV5-1 and TRBJ2-4; TRBD1 is a possible D gene (6 bases). The germline V and J ends were trimmed by 0 bases and 3 bases, with 7 bases remaining between them. This CDR3 is 14 amino acids long. The germline gives CDR1 SGHRS, CDR2 YFSETQ. The CDR3 loop reads CASSLAGDKNIQYF. CDR3 DNA: TGCGCCAGCAGCTTGGCAGGGGACAAAAACATTCAGTACTTC.

This clone was observed a handful of times. The chain joins TRBV4-3 to TRBJ2-2, with D hard to call. The CDR3 sequence is 16 residues long. V was pared by 1 base and J by 4 bases, with 13 bases between. CDR1 LGHNA and CDR2 YSLEER come from the germline V gene. CDR3 protein: CASSQVGGTITGELFF. CDR3 sequence (DNA): TGCGCCAGCAGCCAAGTAGGCGGCACGATCACCGGGGAGCTGTTTTTT.

The sample holds a few counts of this clone. The chain links TRBV29-1 to TRBJ2-2; 10 nucleotides agree with TRBD2. There are 16 residues in the CDR3. V gave up 6 bases and J gave up 2 bases; unmatched junction bases: 9. Germline V gives CDR1 SQVTM, CDR2 ANQGSEA. The CDR3 spells CSVEGSGGLNTGELFF. The CDR3 DNA is TGCAGCGTGGAGGGTAGCGGGGGGTTAAACACCGGGGAGCTGTTTTTT.

V is TRBV24-1 and J is TRBJ2-1; tentative D call: TRBD2 (5 bases). The CDR3 is 16 residues long. V lost 4 bases to trimming and J lost 2 bases, with 14 bases between them. Germline V gene sequence: CDR1 KGHDR, CDR2 SFDVKD. CDR3 sequence: CATSERTGNTYNEQFF. The CDR3 DNA is TGTGCCACCAGTGAACGGACGGGGAATACCTACAATGAGCAGTTCTTC.

The J gene is TRBJ1-2, the V gene TRBV30, with a possible D match to TRBD1 (6 bases). Germline-derived CDR1 and CDR2 are GTSNPN and SVGIG (reference sequence). This CDR3 has 13 amino acids. V lost 2 bases to trimming and J lost 6 bases, with 13 bases between them. The CDR3 loop is CAWSPGQTNGYTF. In DNA form, the CDR3 reads TGTGCCTGGAGTCCAGGACAGACTAATGGCTACACCTTC.

This clone has only one observation. V gene TRBV12-5 combines with J gene TRBJ1-1, with D maybe TRBD1 (5 bases). CDR3 length equals 15 residues. V shed 0 bases and J shed 8 bases, with 16 bases lying between them. Germline lookup yields CDR1 LGHNT and CDR2 FRNRAP. CDR3 region: CASGLVRGDTTEAFF. The CDR3 DNA follows: TGTGCTAGTGGTTTGGTACGGGGGGATACAACCGAAGCTTTCTTT.

A few counts support this clone. The chain couples TRBV24-1 to TRBJ1-2, with 7 positions matching TRBD1. The CDR3 is made up of 14 amino acids. Per germline, CDR1 KGHDR and CDR2 SFDVKD. After removal of 4 bases from V and 8 bases from J, the junction contained 9 bases not matched to a gene. The CDR3 DNA sequence: TGTGCCACCAGTGACACCCGGACAGGTGAAGGCTACACCTTC. Translating gives CATSDTRTGEGYTF.

The chain has TRBV5-8 and TRBJ2-3; D is undetermined. The length of the CDR3 is 15 residues. Trimming shortened V by 4 bases and J by 0 bases, and 12 bases separated the two germline ends. Germline assignment: CDR1 SGHTS and CDR2 YDEGEE. CDR3: CASSTDKSSTDTQYF. CDR3 coding DNA: TGTGCCAGCAGCACAGACAAATCTAGCACAGATACGCAGTATTTT.

This chain connects TRBV25-1 to TRBJ1-3; D is ambiguous. Deletions cut 5 bases from V and 2 bases from J, with 13 bases between. Germline values: CDR1 MGHDK, CDR2 SYGVNS. This CDR3 region has 15 residues. The CDR3 sequence is CASSPTDTPGNTIYF. The CDR3 nucleotides read TGTGCCAGCAGTCCTACCGACACCCCTGGAAACACCATATATTTT.

This clone appeared a single time. V usage is TRBV3-1 (or the pseudogene TRBV3-2) and J usage is TRBJ2-4; the D is unclear. The CDR3 runs to 16 residues. Germline CDR1 reads LGHDT; CDR2 reads YNNKEL (reference sequence). V was trimmed by 2 bases and J by 4 bases, leaving 15 bases between them. The CDR3 bases are TGTGCCAGCAGCCAAAGGGATTCCGGGCAGAAAAACATTCAGTACTTC. It specifies CASSQRDSGQKNIQYF.

The chain carries TRBV7-3 and TRBJ2-1, with D perhaps TRBD1 or TRBD2 (5 bases each). This CDR3 has 17 residues. Looked up from germline, CDR1 is SGHTA and CDR2 is FQGTGA. The germline V and J ends were trimmed by 5 bases and 2 bases, with 19 bases remaining between them. This chain's CDR3 is CASSPTGDPFPYNEQFF. CDR3 in DNA: TGTGCCAGCAGCCCAACTGGGGACCCCTTCCCCTACAATGAGCAGTTCTTC.

This chain uses TRBV2 with TRBJ2-3; D is unclear. Germline V gives CDR1 SNHLY, CDR2 FYNNEI. There are 15 residues in the CDR3. V was cut by 7 bases and J by 4 bases, with 18 bases left in between. CDR3 region: CASTPGRSPSDTQYF. CDR3 bases: TGTGCCAGCACCCCCGGCAGGTCTCCCTCAGATACGCAGTATTTT.

In its sample, this clone was seen once. The chain uses TRBV9 and TRBJ1-2; weak D call: TRBD1 (6 bases). The CDR3 runs 16 residues. With 0 bases removed from V and 6 bases from J, the gap between germline ends came to 18 bases. The V gene's germline CDR1 is SGDLS and CDR2 YYNGEE. In DNA form, the CDR3 reads TGTGCCAGCAGCGTAGCGGGGGCCCCGAGTATCGATGGCTACACCTTC. It translates to CASSVAGAPSIDGYTF. Full variable domain (remainder filled in from reference TRBV9 and TRBJ1-2): DSGVTQTPKHLITATGQRVTLRCSPRSGDLSVYWYQQSLDQGLQFLIQYYNGEERAKGNILERFSAQQFPDLHSELNLSSLELGDSALYFCASSVAGAPSIDGYTFGSGTRLTVV.

The gene calls are TRBV10-2 and TRBJ2-2; 8 nucleotides line up with TRBD2. Germline V CDR1 and CDR2: WSHSY, SAAADI. There are 16 residues in the CDR3. V trimming: 5 bases; J trimming: 7 bases; junction bases outside the gene matches: 12. The CDR3, as DNA: TGCGCCAGCAGTAACCACGGACTAGCTGGGGTCGGGGAGCTGTTTTTT. Protein product: CASSNHGLAGVGELFF.

The chain recombines TRBV19 with TRBJ1-1; no firm D call. Between the trimmed V and J ends, which lost 3 bases and 1 base, there was a span of 9 bases. Germline assignment: CDR1 LNHDA and CDR2 SQIVND (reference sequence). The CDR3 runs 14 residues. CDR3 sequence: CASSIGESNTEAFF. For the CDR3, the DNA is TGTGCCAGTAGTATCGGGGAGTCGAACACTGAAGCTTTCTTT.

The rearrangement uses TRBV7-2 and TRBJ1-2; D perhaps matches TRBD1 (6 bases). V shed 5 bases and J shed 8 bases, with 21 bases lying between them. The CDR3 runs 15 residues. The V gene's germline CDR1 is SGHTA and CDR2 FQGNSA. CDR3 amino acids: CASSTYSGQYRGYTF. The CDR3, as DNA: TGTGCCAGCAGCACCTATTCGGGACAATACAGGGGCTACACCTTC.

The chain employs TRBV18 and TRBJ2-7; perhaps TRBD1 as D (5 bases). Per the germline V gene, CDR1 is KGHSH and CDR2 is LQKENI. This CDR3 is 15 amino acids long. V was pared by 2 bases and J by 6 bases, with 17 bases between. For the CDR3, the DNA is TGTGCCAGCTCACCAAAGGGCCAGGGAATCTCCGAGCAGTACGTC. This gives the protein CASSPKGQGISEQYV.

The chain is built from TRBV24-1 and TRBJ2-7; tentatively, D is TRBD1 (6 bases). Germline lookup yields CDR1 KGHDR and CDR2 SFDVKD. The CDR3 has 12 residues. CDR3 sequence: CATAARQVPNGV. As DNA, the CDR3 is TGTGCCACAGCCGCCCGACAGGTTCCGAACGGCGTC.

This clone has only one observation. The J gene is TRBJ1-4, the V gene TRBV5-5, with 11 positions matching TRBD1. V shed 6 bases and J 5 bases; nucleotides not matched to a gene: 3. From germline, CDR1 is SGHKS and CDR2 YYEKEE (reference sequence). The CDR3 contains 14 residues. In nucleotides, the CDR3 is TGTGCCAGCACCCGGGACAGGGGGAATGAAAAACTGTTTTTT. Its translation: CASTRDRGNEKLFF.

The chain is built from TRBV5-1 and TRBJ2-1; D uncertain. Trimming removed 7 bases from V and 7 bases from J, with 9 bases in between. Germline lookup yields CDR1 SGHRS and CDR2 YFSETQ. CDR3 size: 11 residues. CDR3 in amino acids: CASPARNEQFF. The CDR3 region has the DNA TGCGCCAGCCCGGCGAGAAATGAGCAGTTCTTC. The whole variable domain, remainder taken from reference TRBV5-1 and TRBJ2-1, is KAGVTQTPRYLIKTRGQQVTLSCSPISGHRSVSWYQQTPGQGLQFLFEYFSETQRNKGNFPGRFSGRQFSNSRSEMNVSTLELGDSALYLCASPARNEQFFGPGTRLTVL.

The chain has TRBV6-6 and TRBJ1-5; TRBD1 might be the D (6 bases). This CDR3 comprises 16 residues. Trimming left V 2 bases short and J 3 bases short, with 14 bases between. Germline V gives CDR1 MNHNY, CDR2 SVGAGI (reference sequence). CDR3 nucleotides: TGTGCCAGCAGTTACACCCAGGGGAATGCCAATCAGCCCCAGCATTTT. Amino acid sequence: CASSYTQGNANQPQHF.

The chain links TRBV29-1 to TRBJ1-1; the D gene is possibly TRBD1 (6 bases). Trimming shortened V by 7 bases and J by 1 base, and 13 bases separated the two germline ends. The CDR3 totals 13 residues. Germline CDR1 and CDR2: SQVTM and ANQGSEA. The CDR3 sequence is CSGGPRGNTEAFF. CDR3 DNA sequence: TGCAGCGGGGGGCCACGAGGGAACACTGAAGCTTTCTTT.

V is TRBV9 and J is TRBJ2-2, with TRBD2 identical over 10 bases. Germline V gives CDR1 SGDLS, CDR2 YYNGEE. The CDR3 has 15 amino acids. The J segment lost 7 bases and the V segment lost 4 bases, leaving 7 bases of the junction unmatched. The CDR3 DNA is TGTGCCAGCAGCCGTCAGCGGGGGGGCGTCGGGGAGCTGTTTTTT. This codes for CASSRQRGGVGELFF.

The chain combines TRBV5-1 with TRBJ2-2, with unresolved D. Germline V gene lookup returns CDR1 SGHRS and CDR2 YFSETQ. CDR3 length: 15 residues. Trimming pared 1 base from V and 2 bases from J, leaving 9 bases between. In nucleotides, the CDR3 is TGCGCCAGCAGCTTGCCAGGTACCAACACCGGGGAGCTGTTTTTT. It is translated as CASSLPGTNTGELFF.

The gene calls are TRBV11-2 and TRBJ2-1; D may match TRBD1 or TRBD2 (6 bases each). The CDR3 consists of 15 residues. Trimming cost V 1 base and J 8 bases, with 15 bases left between them. Germline V gene lookup returns CDR1 SGHAT and CDR2 FQNNGV. CDR3 sequence (DNA): TGTGCCAGCAGCTTAGCGAGGGGGGCCAACCATGAGCAGTTCTTC. This encodes CASSLARGANHEQFF.

The chain combines TRBV18 with TRBJ1-4; D is unclear. The CDR3 length is 17 residues. CDR1 and CDR2 from the germline V gene are KGHSH and LQKENI. V lost 6 bases and J 4 bases, leaving 21 bases between the germline ends. CDR3 bases: TGTGCCAGCTCCCACGGGCCTTCATCTGCAAATAATGAAAAACTGTTTTTT. Protein sequence: CASSHGPSSANNEKLFF. The complete variable domain, with remaining parts taken from reference TRBV18 and TRBJ1-4, reads NAGVMQNPRHLVRRRGQEARLRCSPMKGHSHVYWYRQLPEEGLKFMVYLQKENIIDESGMPKERFSAEFPKEGPSILRIQQVVRGDSAAYFCASSHGPSSANNEKLFFGSGTQLSVL.

The chain employs TRBV6-5 and TRBJ1-4, with 7 bases that match TRBD1. J was trimmed by 8 bases and V by 7 bases; bases with no gene match: 10. Germline V lookup: CDR1 MNHEY, CDR2 SVGAGI. The CDR3 covers 14 residues. The CDR3 here is CASKAPGGREKLFF. CDR3 nucleotides: TGTGCCAGCAAGGCTCCAGGGGGAAGAGAAAAACTGTTTTTT.

As to this clone: The junction shows a germline mismatch at one end, possibly a read error. V gene TRBV7-2 combines with J gene TRBJ2-5; D gene uncertain. This CDR3 spans 13 amino acids. Per the germline V gene, CDR1 is SGHTA and CDR2 is FQGNSA. The CDR3: CVSSLDSFETQYF. The CDR3 DNA follows: TGTGTCAGCAGCTTAGACTCCTTTGAGACCCAGTACTTC.